This T cell receptor beta chain was captured in a study of blood T cell repertoires in COVID-19. Study in general: Collection of acute and convalescent COVID-19 samples took place in the United States, Italy and Spain.

Assay used: immunoSEQ multiplex PCR; TCRdb lists only in-frame clones, some missing. The sample comprises approximately 240,000 clones, around four fifths of which are singletons, and less than 4.5% rests with the top ten. This CDR3 contains 14 residues. Germline lookup yields CDR1 KGHSH and CDR2 LQKENI. V lost 2 bases to trimming and J lost 2 bases, with 10 bases between them. In its sample, this clone was seen once. This sequence was found in a man aged 45 to 65 with acute or convalescent COVID-19. The material sequenced was peripheral blood. The chain couples TRBV18 to TRBJ2-7; the D is unclear. The CDR3 DNA is TGTGCCAGCTCACCAAGGCTAGAGACCTACGAGCAGTACTTC. Its translation: CASSPRLETYEQYF.